This paragraph reports one T cell receptor (beta chain). This record comes from a study of blood T cell repertoires in COVID-19. Background on the study: Sites in the United States, Italy and Spain provided acute and convalescent COVID-19 samples. The cDNA or gDNA used as material had been derived from T cells, B-cell-depleted T cells, or PBMCs.

The CDR3 spans 18 residues. The germline V gene encodes CDR1 SGDLS and CDR2 YYNGEE. Unmatched junction bases numbered 10, after V lost 0 bases and J lost 6 bases. The protocol was immunoSEQ multiplex PCR, while the TCRdb copy is restricted to in-frame clones and leaves out a portion. The sample shows approximately 190,000 clones, 85% to 90% of them seen only once. The TCR originated in a man older than 75 with acute or convalescent COVID-19. Sequenced: peripheral blood. The rearrangement links TRBV9 to TRBJ2-3; 13 bases are a match to TRBD2. The CDR3 region has the DNA TGTGCCAGCAGCGTAGAGAGTGGACTAGCGGGAGCAGGGGATACGCAGTATTTT. This codes for CASSVESGLAGAGDTQYF.